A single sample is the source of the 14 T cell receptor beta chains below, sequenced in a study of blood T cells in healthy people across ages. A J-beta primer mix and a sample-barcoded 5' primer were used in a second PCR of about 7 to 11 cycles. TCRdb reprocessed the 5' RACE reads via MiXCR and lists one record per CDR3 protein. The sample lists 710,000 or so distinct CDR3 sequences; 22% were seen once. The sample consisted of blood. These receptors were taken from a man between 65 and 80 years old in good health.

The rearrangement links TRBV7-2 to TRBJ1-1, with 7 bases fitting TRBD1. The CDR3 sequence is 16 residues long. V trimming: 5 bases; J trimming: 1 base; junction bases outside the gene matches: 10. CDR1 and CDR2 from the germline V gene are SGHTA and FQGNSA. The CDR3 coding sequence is TGTGCCAGCAGCCCTCACCAGGGGGGTAAGAACACTGAAGCTTTCTTT. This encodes CASSPHQGGKNTEAFF.

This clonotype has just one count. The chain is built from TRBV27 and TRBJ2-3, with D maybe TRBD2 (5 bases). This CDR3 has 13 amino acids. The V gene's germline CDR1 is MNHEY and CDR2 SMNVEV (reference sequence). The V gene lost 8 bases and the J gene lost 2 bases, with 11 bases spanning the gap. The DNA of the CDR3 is TGTGCCAGCGGGCCGGGGTCCACAGATACGCAGTATTTT. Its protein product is CASGPGSTDTQYF.

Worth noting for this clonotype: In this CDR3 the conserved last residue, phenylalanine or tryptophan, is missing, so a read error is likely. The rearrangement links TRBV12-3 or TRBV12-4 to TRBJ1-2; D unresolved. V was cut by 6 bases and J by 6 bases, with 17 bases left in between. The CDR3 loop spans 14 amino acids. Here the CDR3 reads CASRPHHKQDGYTL. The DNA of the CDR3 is TGTGCCAGCAGACCACACCATAAGCAGGATGGCTACACCCTC.

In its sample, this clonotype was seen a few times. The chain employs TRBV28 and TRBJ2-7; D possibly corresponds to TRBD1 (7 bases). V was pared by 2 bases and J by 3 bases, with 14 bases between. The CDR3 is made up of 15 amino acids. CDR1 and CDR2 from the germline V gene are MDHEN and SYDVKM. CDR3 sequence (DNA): TGTGCCAGCAGTTTAGCGGGACAGAATAACTACGAGCAGTACTTC. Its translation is CASSLAGQNNYEQYF.

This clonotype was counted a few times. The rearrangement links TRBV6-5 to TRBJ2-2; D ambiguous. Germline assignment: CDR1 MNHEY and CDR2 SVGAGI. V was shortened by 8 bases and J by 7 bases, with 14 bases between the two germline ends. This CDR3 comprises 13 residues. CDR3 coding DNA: TGTGCCAGCGCCGCTAGTGTCGGCGGGGAGCTGTTTTTT. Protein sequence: CASAASVGGELFF.

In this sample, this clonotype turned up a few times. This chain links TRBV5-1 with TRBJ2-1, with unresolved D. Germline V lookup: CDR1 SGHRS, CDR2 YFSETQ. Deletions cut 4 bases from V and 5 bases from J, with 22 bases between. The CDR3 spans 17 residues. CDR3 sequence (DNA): TGCGCCAGCAGCCCCCGCCCCAGGAGTCAAAATCACAATGAGCAGTTCTTC. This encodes CASSPRPRSQNHNEQFF.

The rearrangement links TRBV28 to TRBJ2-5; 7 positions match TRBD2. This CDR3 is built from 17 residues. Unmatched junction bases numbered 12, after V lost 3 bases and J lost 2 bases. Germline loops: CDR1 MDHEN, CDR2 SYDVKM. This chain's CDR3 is CASSFGGRPQKQETQYF. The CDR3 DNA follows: TGTGCCAGCAGTTTCGGGGGGAGGCCCCAAAAACAAGAGACCCAGTACTTC.

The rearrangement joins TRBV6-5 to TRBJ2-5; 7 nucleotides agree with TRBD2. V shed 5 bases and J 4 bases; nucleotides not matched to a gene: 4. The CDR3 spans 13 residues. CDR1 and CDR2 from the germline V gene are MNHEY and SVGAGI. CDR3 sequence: CASSRTRSETQYF. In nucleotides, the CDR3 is TGTGCCAGCAGTAGGACTAGATCAGAGACCCAGTACTTC.

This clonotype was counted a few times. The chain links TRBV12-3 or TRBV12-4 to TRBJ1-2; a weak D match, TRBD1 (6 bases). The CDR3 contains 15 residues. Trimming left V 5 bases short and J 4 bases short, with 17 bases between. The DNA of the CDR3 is TGTGCCAGCAGTCCCCGGGTCAGGGGACTCTATGGCTACACCTTC. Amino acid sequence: CASSPRVRGLYGYTF.

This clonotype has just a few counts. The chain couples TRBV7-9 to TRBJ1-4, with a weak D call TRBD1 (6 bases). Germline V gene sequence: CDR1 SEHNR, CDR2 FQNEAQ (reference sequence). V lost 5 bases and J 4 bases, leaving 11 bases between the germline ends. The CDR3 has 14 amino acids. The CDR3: CASSRTEFNEKLFF. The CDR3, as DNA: TGTGCCAGCAGCCGGACAGAGTTTAATGAAAAACTGTTTTTT.

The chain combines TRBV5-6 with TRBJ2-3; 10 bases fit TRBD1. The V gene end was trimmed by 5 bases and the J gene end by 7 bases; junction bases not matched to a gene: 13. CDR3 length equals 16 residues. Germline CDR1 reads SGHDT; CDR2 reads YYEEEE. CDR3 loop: CASRLPGTGERNTQYF. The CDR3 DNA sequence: TGTGCCAGCAGACTCCCCGGGACAGGGGAGCGAAATACGCAGTATTTT.

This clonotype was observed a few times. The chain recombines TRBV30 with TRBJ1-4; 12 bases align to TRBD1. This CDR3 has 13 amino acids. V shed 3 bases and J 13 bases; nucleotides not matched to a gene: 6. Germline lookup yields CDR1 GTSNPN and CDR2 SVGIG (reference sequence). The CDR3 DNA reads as TGTGCCTGGAGGGGACAGGGGGCGAAGATACTGTTTTTT. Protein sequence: CAWRGQGAKILFF.

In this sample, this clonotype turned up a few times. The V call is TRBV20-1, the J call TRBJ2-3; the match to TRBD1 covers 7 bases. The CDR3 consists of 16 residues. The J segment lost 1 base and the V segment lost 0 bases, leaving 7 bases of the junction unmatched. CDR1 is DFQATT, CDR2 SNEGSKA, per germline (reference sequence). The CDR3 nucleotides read TGCAGTGCTAGAGAGAGGGGGCGAGGGGGCACAGATACGCAGTATTTT. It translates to CSARERGRGGTDTQYF.

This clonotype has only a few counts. As DNA, the CDR3 is TGTGCCAGCAGCTTCGTTGGCGGGACTAGCGGTAATGAGCAGTTCTTC. Translation: CASSFVGGTSGNEQFF. V gene TRBV7-3 combines with J gene TRBJ2-1, with 11 positions matching TRBD2. The V gene end was trimmed by 3 bases and the J gene end by 7 bases; junction bases not matched to a gene: 8. CDR1 is SGHTA and CDR2 is FQGTGA in the germline V gene. This CDR3 is 16 amino acids long.